The 22 T cell receptor beta chains presented below share a single source sample, sequenced in a study of cytomegalovirus exposure and HLA in healthy donors. Primers: 60 Vbeta forward and 13 Jbeta reverse. Generated by immunoSEQ multiplex PCR, the TCRdb table keeps only in-frame clones and is missing some. The sample holds about 120,000 clones, 80% to 90% seen once. Material: PBMCs. The receptor set was obtained from a man aged 35 to 55 in good health and CMV-seronegative.

This clone was observed a single time. This CDR3 is also generated by other DNA sequences in the sample. The chain joins TRBV5-1 to TRBJ2-7; 12 nucleotides line up with TRBD1. The CDR3 extends over 14 amino acids. Germline trimming cut 4 bases from V and 4 bases from J; bases unmatched to any gene: 3. The germline V gene has CDR1 SGHRS and CDR2 YFSETQ. The CDR3 coding sequence is TGCGCCAGCAGCACGGGACAGGGGGCTTACGAGCAGTACTTC. It encodes CASSTGQGAYEQYF. Variable domain in full (rest from reference TRBV5-1 and TRBJ2-7): KAGVTQTPRYLIKTRGQQVTLSCSPISGHRSVSWYQQTPGQGLQFLFEYFSETQRNKGNFPGRFSGRQFSNSRSEMNVSTLELGDSALYLCASSTGQGAYEQYFGPGTRLTVT.

This chain links TRBV29-1 with TRBJ1-1; TRBD1 matches 7 bases. Trimming removed 6 bases from V and 4 bases from J; junction bases left unmatched: 8. Germline CDR1 and CDR2: SQVTM and ANQGSEA. This CDR3 comprises 13 residues. The CDR3 protein is CSVDHRDSTEAFF. DNA for the CDR3: TGCAGCGTAGACCACCGGGACAGCACTGAAGCTTTCTTT.

This clone has just a few counts. This rearrangement joins TRBV4-2 to TRBJ2-7; 9 nucleotides align to TRBD2. Germline V CDR1 and CDR2: LGHNA, YNFKEQ. With V trimmed by 0 bases and J by 4 bases, 13 bases remained unmatched. The CDR3 is 18 amino acids. The CDR3 DNA is TGTGCCAGCAGCCAAGAGGCGATGGGTAGCGGGAGCCTTTACGAGCAGTACTTC. Amino acids: CASSQEAMGSGSLYEQYF.

The chain links TRBV7-6 to TRBJ2-2; TRBD1 matches 9 bases. The germline gives CDR1 SGHVS, CDR2 FNYEAQ. The CDR3 extends over 18 amino acids. The junction had 12 bases not matched to a gene; V was cut back by 3 bases and J by 4 bases. Written as DNA, the CDR3 is TGTGCCAGCAGCTTGACATACAGGGGGCGAAATCGCACCGGGGAGCTGTTTTTT. Encoded protein: CASSLTYRGRNRTGELFF.

V gene TRBV27 combines with J gene TRBJ2-1; D unclear. Germline V CDR1 and CDR2: MNHEY, SMNVEV (reference sequence). The V end was cut by 10 bases, the J end by 0 bases, with 10 bases between. CDR3 length: 13 amino acids. The CDR3 DNA is TGTGCCATCTCTCCTTCCTCCTACAATGAGCAGTTCTTC. This gives the protein CAISPSSYNEQFF.

V and J are TRBV10-3 and TRBJ2-5; TRBD2 aligns across 10 bases. This CDR3 contains 17 residues. Trimming removed 3 bases from V and 3 bases from J; junction bases left unmatched: 10. Germline V gene sequence: CDR1 ENHRY, CDR2 SYGVKD. CDR3 protein: CAISDPGLAEGKETQYF. As DNA, the CDR3 is TGTGCCATCAGTGACCCCGGACTAGCGGAGGGGAAAGAGACCCAGTACTTC.

This clone was picked up a small number of times. The rearrangement uses TRBV28 and TRBJ2-7; TRBD2 agrees at 8 bases. Germline assignment: CDR1 MDHEN and CDR2 SYDVKM. The CDR3 totals 16 residues. V lost 2 bases and J lost 2; bases outside the gene matches: 8. The CDR3 sequence is CASSLGDTSGAYEQYF. In nucleotides, the CDR3 is TGTGCCAGCAGTTTAGGGGATACTAGCGGAGCCTACGAGCAGTACTTC.

The gene calls are TRBV27 and TRBJ2-1; tentative D call: TRBD2 (6 bases). Germline assignment: CDR1 MNHEY and CDR2 SMNVEV (reference sequence). V shed 5 bases and J shed 7 bases, with 21 bases lying between them. This CDR3 region has 16 residues. The CDR3 spells CASSPRRGWDQNEQFF. CDR3 nucleotide sequence: TGTGCCAGCAGTCCCCGCCGGGGGTGGGACCAAAATGAGCAGTTCTTC.

The chain is built from TRBV5-6 and TRBJ2-7, with 10 positions matching TRBD1. The CDR3 spans 15 residues. CDR1 is SGHDT, CDR2 YYEEEE, per germline. With 4 bases clipped from V and 3 bases from J, the junction kept 7 bases outside the gene matches. CDR3 protein: CASSQIGTGDYEQYF. CDR3 bases: TGTGCCAGCAGCCAAATCGGGACAGGGGACTACGAGCAGTACTTC.

This clone appeared a few times. The rearrangement links TRBV6-6 to TRBJ2-3, with no clear D. The germline CDR1 and CDR2 sequences are MNHNY and SVGAGI (reference sequence). The ends were cut back, 7 bases at V and 0 bases at J, with 11 bases in the middle. The CDR3 contains 14 residues. CDR3: CASTPSRSTDTQYF. CDR3 in DNA: TGTGCCAGCACCCCCTCTAGGAGCACAGATACGCAGTATTTT.

The chain carries TRBV7-6 and TRBJ1-5; 10 nucleotides line up with TRBD1. V was clipped by 1 base and J by 6 bases; unmatched bases: 6. CDR3 length equals 16 residues. Germline CDR1 is SGHVS and CDR2 is FNYEAQ. CDR3 coding DNA: TGTGCCAGCAGCTTAGGGACAGGGGGGATCGGTCAGCCCCAGCATTTT. Translating gives CASSLGTGGIGQPQHF. Full variable domain (rest looked up from reference TRBV7-6 and TRBJ1-5): GAGVSQSPRYKVTKRGQDVALRCDPISGHVSLYWYRQALGQGPEFLTYFNYEAQQDKSGLPNDRFSAERPEGSISTLTIQRTEQRDSAMYRCASSLGTGGIGQPQHFGDGTRLSIL.

The chain carries TRBV27 and TRBJ2-5, with TRBD1 matching 7 bases. The CDR3 is 17 amino acids. The germline CDR1 and CDR2 sequences are MNHEY and SMNVEV (reference sequence). The V gene end was trimmed by 6 bases and the J gene end by 5 bases; junction bases not matched to a gene: 18. CDR3 in amino acids: CASRETTGRTVVETQYF. CDR3 DNA sequence: TGTGCCAGCAGGGAAACGACAGGGCGGACTGTTGTGGAGACCCAGTACTTC.

The gene calls are TRBV15 and TRBJ1-5, with 7 nucleotides matching TRBD1. With 1 base clipped from V and 3 bases from J, the junction kept 3 bases outside the gene matches. The CDR3 runs 15 residues. Looked up from germline, CDR1 is LNHNV and CDR2 is YYDKDF (reference sequence). The CDR3 DNA sequence: TGTGCCACCAGCAGAGGACAGGGTGTCAATCAGCCCCAGCATTTT. The encoded protein is CATSRGQGVNQPQHF.

The sample holds one count of this clone. This sequence joins TRBV27 and TRBJ2-1, with TRBD2 matching 9 bases. Per germline, CDR1 MNHEY and CDR2 SMNVEV (reference sequence). The CDR3 spans 15 residues. Losses at the gene ends were 5 bases for V and 8 bases for J; bases not matched to a gene: 10. The CDR3 nucleotides read TGTGCCAGCAGTCCCTGGGCGGGAGGGCTACATGAGCAGTTCTTC. This sequence encodes CASSPWAGGLHEQFF.

V and J are TRBV7-2 and TRBJ2-5; TRBD2 matches 7 bases. The CDR3 is made up of 13 amino acids. The germline V gene has CDR1 SGHTA and CDR2 FQGNSA. The V segment lost 8 bases and the J segment 1 base; nucleotides outside the gene matches: 4. The CDR3 DNA sequence: TGTGCCAGCCGGCGGGGGATCCAAGAGACCCAGTACTTC. Translating it yields CASRRGIQETQYF.

The chain carries TRBV7-2 and TRBJ1-6, with D possibly being TRBD1 (5 bases). The CDR3 is 17 amino acids. Germline V gene sequence: CDR1 SGHTA, CDR2 FQGNSA. Deletions cut 2 bases from V and 4 bases from J, with 15 bases between. CDR3 protein: CASSLWQGNPYNSPLHF. DNA of the CDR3: TGTGCCAGCAGCTTATGGCAGGGCAACCCATATAATTCACCCCTCCACTTT.

The chain couples TRBV7-9 to TRBJ2-3; 9 bases are shared with TRBD1. The V segment lost 1 base and the J segment 4 bases; nucleotides outside the gene matches: 0. This CDR3 region has 14 residues. The germline CDR1 and CDR2 sequences are SEHNR and FQNEAQ (reference sequence). CDR3 sequence reads: CASSLGQGADTQYF. The CDR3 DNA is TGTGCCAGCAGCTTAGGACAGGGGGCAGATACGCAGTATTTT.

V gene TRBV10-2 combines with J gene TRBJ1-1; 7 bases are a match to TRBD1. Looked up from germline, CDR1 is WSHSY and CDR2 is SAAADI. The ends lost 6 bases at V and 3 bases at J; junction bases unmatched: 10. The length of the CDR3 is 15 residues. The CDR3 here is CASRTSGGVDTEAFF. Here the CDR3 DNA reads TGCGCCAGCAGGACGTCAGGGGGTGTGGACACTGAAGCTTTCTTT.

This chain joins TRBV5-1 and TRBJ2-3; 7 bases line up with TRBD2. The CDR3 length is 14 residues. Losses at the gene ends were 9 bases for V and 2 bases for J; bases not matched to a gene: 9. Germline CDR1 SGHRS, CDR2 YFSETQ. The CDR3 DNA sequence: TGCGCCACAACACCGGGACTAAACACAGATACGCAGTATTTT. Protein sequence: CATTPGLNTDTQYF.

The chain employs TRBV5-1 and TRBJ1-1; D gene unclear. V lost 0 bases to trimming and J lost 1 base, with 7 bases between them. Germline V gene data show CDR1 as SGHRS and CDR2 as YFSETQ. The CDR3 consists of 14 residues. The CDR3 nucleotides read TGCGCCAGCAGCTTGGGAACAGCGAACACTGAAGCTTTCTTT. It specifies CASSLGTANTEAFF. Using reference TRBV5-1 and TRBJ1-1 for the parts outside the CDR3, the full variable domain is KAGVTQTPRYLIKTRGQQVTLSCSPISGHRSVSWYQQTPGQGLQFLFEYFSETQRNKGNFPGRFSGRQFSNSRSEMNVSTLELGDSALYLCASSLGTANTEAFFGQGTRLTVV.

A few counts support this clone. The rearrangement joins TRBV7-9 to TRBJ2-7; 7 nucleotides agree with TRBD2. The CDR3 has 19 residues. V lost 5 bases to trimming and J lost 3 bases; unmatched junction nucleotides: 22. Germline V gives CDR1 SEHNR, CDR2 FQNEAQ (reference sequence). The CDR3 coding sequence is TGTGCCAGCAGCATCACCCGGACTAGTTACATGGGGCCCCGCTACGAGCAGTACTTC. Translating it yields CASSITRTSYMGPRYEQYF.

The chain joins TRBV5-1 to TRBJ2-7; D is uncertain. The CDR3 runs 14 residues. The V end was cut by 0 bases, the J end by 3 bases, with 10 bases between. Germline values: CDR1 SGHRS, CDR2 YFSETQ. The CDR3 loop is CASSLDRDYYEQYF. The CDR3 nucleotides read TGCGCCAGCAGCTTGGACAGAGATTACTACGAGCAGTACTTC.